The 26 T cell receptor beta chains below come from one sample, sequenced in a study of human T cells and chemical hapten exposure. The time point denotes: healthy volunteer bleed at 2 weeks. Total RNA was isolated from whole blood that had not been fractionated. Each CDR3 protein gets one entry after TCRdb re-called the RACE reads with MiXCR. The profile covers 100,000 to 150,000 distinct CDR3 sequences, with approximately 9.1% appearing a single time and approximately 2% taken by the ten largest. Sequenced material: whole blood. The receptors originated from a male donor in good health. Some clones in this sample may be carry-over from other donors' samples.

This clonotype showed up many times. This chain connects TRBV6-2 or TRBV6-3 to TRBJ1-5, with 9 bases identical to TRBD1. From germline, CDR1 is MNHEY and CDR2 SVGEGT. The junction had 5 bases not matched to a gene; V was cut back by 6 bases and J by 2 bases. The CDR3 has 15 amino acids. The DNA of the CDR3 is TGTGCCAGCAGGTCACAGGGGGCTGGCAATCAGCCCCAGCATTTT. Protein sequence: CASRSQGAGNQPQHF.

The chain combines TRBV5-1 with TRBJ2-7; unclear D gene. This CDR3 has 13 amino acids. Trimming removed 5 bases at V and 5 bases at J, with 14 bases between. The V gene's germline CDR1 is SGHRS and CDR2 YFSETQ. CDR3 sequence reads: CASRGIRVHEQYF. In DNA form, the CDR3 reads TGCGCCAGCAGGGGAATAAGGGTACACGAGCAGTACTTC.

This clonotype was counted a few times. The J gene is TRBJ2-6, the V gene TRBV12-3 or TRBV12-4, with 10 bases identical to TRBD1. This CDR3 has 17 amino acids. V was pared by 8 bases and J by 1 base, with 8 bases of the junction left unmatched. This CDR3 reads CASCSGQGLSGANVLTF. The CDR3 DNA sequence: TGTGCCAGCTGCTCGGGACAGGGGTTATCTGGGGCCAACGTCCTGACTTTC.

This clonotype was found a few times. This chain joins TRBV5-1 and TRBJ1-1; 7 nucleotides align to TRBD1. CDR1 and CDR2 (germline): SGHRS, YFSETQ. This CDR3 region has 14 residues. With 1 base clipped from V and 7 bases from J, the junction kept 7 bases outside the gene matches. The CDR3 region has the DNA TGCGCCAGCAGCTTGACCCCAGGGGGGATTGAAGCTTTCTTT. Translated, it gives CASSLTPGGIEAFF. Filled out from reference TRBV5-1 and TRBJ1-1, the complete variable domain reads KAGVTQTPRYLIKTRGQQVTLSCSPISGHRSVSWYQQTPGQGLQFLFEYFSETQRNKGNFPGRFSGRQFSNSRSEMNVSTLELGDSALYLCASSLTPGGIEAFFGQGTRLTVV.

This clonotype was seen a handful of times. J is TRBJ1-2 and V is TRBV7-6; 8 nucleotides align to TRBD1. Germline assignment: CDR1 SGHVS and CDR2 FNYEAQ. The length of the CDR3 is 15 residues. V lost 5 bases to trimming and J lost 5 bases; unmatched junction nucleotides: 10. CDR3 in amino acids: CASSISSGGAYGYTF. The CDR3 DNA reads as TGTGCCAGCAGCATATCCTCAGGGGGCGCATATGGCTACACCTTC.

This clonotype appeared many times. Written as DNA, the CDR3 is TGTGCCAGCAGCTTAGATGAGAGTCGGACACAGAGGAACTATGGCTACACCTTC. This encodes CASSLDESRTQRNYGYTF. The chain couples TRBV11-2 to TRBJ1-2; tentatively, D is TRBD1 (5 bases). The V and J ends lost 0 bases and 2 bases respectively, with 19 bases between them. Germline CDR1 is SGHAT and CDR2 is FQNNGV. The CDR3 has 18 amino acids.

This clonotype was counted between two and nine times. This chain links TRBV7-2 with TRBJ1-5, with a tentative D call TRBD1 (5 bases). Germline values: CDR1 SGHTA, CDR2 FQGNSA. The CDR3 has 15 residues. Between the trimmed V and J ends, which lost 1 base and 1 base, there was a span of 8 bases. CDR3 residues: CASSLEGTSNQPQHF. The CDR3 DNA follows: TGTGCCAGCAGCTTAGAGGGGACCAGCAATCAGCCCCAGCATTTT.

In its sample, this clonotype was seen a few times. The chain employs TRBV5-1 and TRBJ2-5; 11 positions agree with TRBD2. The CDR3 is 16 residues long. CDR1 is SGHRS, CDR2 YFSETQ, per germline. After removal of 2 bases from V and 4 bases from J, the junction contained 7 bases not matched to a gene. This CDR3 is CASSFSSGRARETQYF. In DNA form, the CDR3 reads TGCGCCAGCAGCTTTAGTAGCGGGAGGGCCCGAGAGACCCAGTACTTC. Full variable domain (outside the CDR3, taken from reference TRBV5-1 and TRBJ2-5): KAGVTQTPRYLIKTRGQQVTLSCSPISGHRSVSWYQQTPGQGLQFLFEYFSETQRNKGNFPGRFSGRQFSNSRSEMNVSTLELGDSALYLCASSFSSGRARETQYFGPGTRLLVL.

This clonotype was seen ten or more times. The chain uses TRBV12-3 or TRBV12-4 and TRBJ2-3, with D uncertain. The V and J ends lost 5 bases and 4 bases respectively, with 10 bases between them. There are 13 residues in the CDR3. The CDR3 is CASSVRWADTQYF. As DNA, the CDR3 is TGTGCCAGCAGTGTAAGGTGGGCAGATACGCAGTATTTT.

The genes are TRBV2 and TRBJ2-7, with D possibly called TRBD1 or TRBD2 (5 bases each). V was clipped by 5 bases and J by 1 base, with 9 bases between them. CDR1 SNHLY and CDR2 FYNNEI come from the germline V gene. This CDR3 is built from 13 residues. CDR3 region: CASSYRTSYEQYF. CDR3 sequence (DNA): TGTGCCAGCAGTTACAGGACTTCCTACGAGCAGTACTTC.

The rearrangement links TRBV4-3 to TRBJ2-2; 10 bases line up with TRBD2. V lost 0 bases to trimming and J lost 7 bases; unmatched junction nucleotides: 5. This CDR3 is built from 16 residues. Germline CDR1 reads LGHNA; CDR2 reads YSLEER. CDR3 protein: CASSQDPGTSVGELFF. The DNA of the CDR3 is TGCGCCAGCAGCCAAGACCCTGGGACTAGCGTCGGGGAGCTGTTTTTT.

On this clonotype: Just one base apart from a much larger clone, this may be a read error. V is TRBV6-5 and J is TRBJ1-3; a weak D match, TRBD1 (5 bases). Germline-derived CDR1 and CDR2 are MNHEY and SVGAGI. This CDR3 has 16 amino acids. This CDR3 is CVSGSPRGETGNTIYF. CDR3 DNA: TGTGTCAGCGGCTCACCGAGGGGAGAGACTGGAAACACCATATATTTT.

This clonotype came up a few times. The chain couples TRBV29-1 to TRBJ2-2; D is uncertain. Between the trimmed V and J ends, which lost 7 bases and 1 base, there was a span of 7 bases. This CDR3 spans 12 amino acids. Germline V gene lookup returns CDR1 SQVTM and CDR2 ANQGSEA. CDR3 region: CSGDGNTGELFF. The CDR3 DNA sequence: TGCAGCGGTGACGGGAACACCGGGGAGCTGTTTTTT.

This clonotype has at least ten counts. The V and J genes are TRBV27 and TRBJ1-3; D not resolved. The germline V and J ends were trimmed by 2 bases and 0 bases, with 8 bases remaining between them. In germline, CDR1 is MNHEY, CDR2 SMNVEV (reference sequence). The CDR3 has 15 amino acids. DNA for the CDR3: TGTGCCAGCAGTTTAGAGGGTGTCTCTGGAAACACCATATATTTT. This codes for CASSLEGVSGNTIYF.

The chain couples TRBV5-8 to TRBJ2-3; D is uncertain. Germline V lookup: CDR1 SGHTS, CDR2 YDEGEE. This CDR3 contains 14 residues. V lost 3 bases and J lost 4, with 12 bases in between. CDR3 protein: CASSSTSGSDTQYF. The CDR3 DNA reads as TGTGCCAGCAGCTCGACGAGTGGTTCAGATACGCAGTATTTT.

The chain employs TRBV5-6 and TRBJ1-1, with D possibly TRBD1 on 5 matching bases. The CDR3 contains 15 residues. Germline V CDR1 and CDR2: SGHDT, YYEEEE. Between the trimmed V and J ends, which lost 4 bases and 4 bases, there was a span of 17 bases. This CDR3 reads CASSAPGVGGTEAFF. The CDR3 DNA reads as TGTGCCAGCAGCGCTCCGGGAGTCGGGGGCACTGAAGCTTTCTTT. Supplemented by reference TRBV5-6 and TRBJ1-1, the full variable domain reads DAGVTQSPTHLIKTRGQQVTLRCSPKSGHDTVSWYQQALGQGPQFIFQYYEEEERQRGNFPDRFSGHQFPNYSSELNVNALLLGDSALYLCASSAPGVGGTEAFFGQGTRLTVV.

This clonotype came up a few times. This chain joins TRBV28 and TRBJ2-7; no reliable D call. Germline loops: CDR1 MDHEN, CDR2 SYDVKM. The CDR3 sequence is 16 residues long. The V gene lost 5 bases and the J gene lost 4 bases, with 21 bases spanning the gap. This CDR3 reads CASSTPLVQSDYEQYF. DNA of the CDR3: TGTGCCAGCAGTACCCCCCTCGTACAGAGTGATTACGAGCAGTACTTC.

There are many counts of this clonotype. V and J are TRBV6-6 and TRBJ2-7; the D gene is possibly TRBD1 (6 bases). The CDR3 has 15 residues. Germline V gene sequence: CDR1 MNHNY, CDR2 SVGAGI (reference sequence). Trimming took 5 bases from V and 7 from J, leaving 21 bases between them. CDR3 nucleotide sequence: TGTGCCAGCAGTCACCCCAAGGGGGTGGTTGAGGAGCAGTACTTC. Translated, it gives CASSHPKGVVEEQYF.

About this clonotype itself: Being one base from a much bigger clone, this may be a read error. CDR3 in DNA: TGTGCCAGCAGCTTAGGTTCGGGGGGCATCACAGATACGCAGTATTTT. Protein sequence: CASSLGSGGITDTQYF. The chain combines TRBV7-7 with TRBJ2-3; TRBD2 might be the D (7 bases). The CDR3 sequence is 16 residues long. Trimming removed 1 base from V and 2 bases from J, with 13 bases in between. Germline V gives CDR1 SSHAT, CDR2 FNYEAQ (reference sequence).

J is TRBJ2-1 and V is TRBV6-2 or TRBV6-3, with D uncertain. The V gene lost 6 bases and the J gene lost 3 bases, with 6 bases spanning the gap. Per germline, CDR1 MNHEY and CDR2 SVGEGT. This CDR3 has 12 amino acids. The CDR3 DNA follows: TGTGCCAGCAGGGACGACTACAATGAGCAGTTCTTC. The encoded protein is CASRDDYNEQFF.

This clonotype was picked up many times. The chain links TRBV7-2 to TRBJ2-3; D not resolved. The germline V gene encodes CDR1 SGHTA and CDR2 FQGNSA. The CDR3 totals 16 residues. V was cut by 1 base and J by 0 bases, with 11 bases left in between. CDR3 residues: CASSLVSPASTDTQYF. CDR3 bases: TGTGCCAGCAGCTTAGTTTCGCCCGCTAGCACAGATACGCAGTATTTT.

This clonotype was detected only a few times. The chain combines TRBV12-3 or TRBV12-4 with TRBJ2-1; tentative D call: TRBD2 (6 bases). Trimming left V 0 bases short and J 2 bases short, with 11 bases between. The CDR3 runs to 16 residues. CDR3 region: CASSLASQRAYNEQFF. CDR3 DNA sequence: TGTGCCAGCAGTTTAGCGAGCCAGCGGGCCTACAATGAGCAGTTCTTC.

This clonotype occurred many times. The chain employs TRBV12-3 or TRBV12-4 and TRBJ1-1, with D unclear. This CDR3 contains 13 residues. Deletions cut 3 bases from V and 4 bases from J, with 9 bases between. CDR3 nucleotides: TGTGCCAGCAGTTTCCAGTCGGGCACTGAAGCTTTCTTT. Translation: CASSFQSGTEAFF.

This chain connects TRBV19 to TRBJ2-7, with D possibly matching TRBD2 (6 bases). Trimming removed 6 bases at V and 0 bases at J, with 15 bases between. This CDR3 spans 15 amino acids. Germline loops: CDR1 LNHDA, CDR2 SQIVND (reference sequence). CDR3 region: CASRAGLSASYEQYF. CDR3 nucleotide sequence: TGTGCCAGTAGGGCGGGACTCTCGGCCTCCTACGAGCAGTACTTC.

The chain recombines TRBV7-9 with TRBJ1-1; 7 bases align to TRBD1. From germline, CDR1 is SEHNR and CDR2 FQNEAQ (reference sequence). The CDR3 consists of 14 residues. The junction had 9 bases not matched to a gene; V was cut back by 7 bases and J by 4 bases. The CDR3 DNA sequence: TGTGCCAGCACTAAACAGGGGTCGGTCACTGAAGCTTTCTTT. Translated: CASTKQGSVTEAFF.

The gene calls are TRBV2 and TRBJ2-3; TRBD1 might be the D (5 bases). V was shortened by 6 bases and J by 3 bases, with 13 bases between the two germline ends. CDR1 is SNHLY, CDR2 FYNNEI, per germline. The CDR3 runs to 14 residues. The CDR3 reads CASSENRRTDTQYF. The CDR3, as DNA: TGTGCCAGCAGCGAAAACAGGCGAACAGATACGCAGTATTTT.